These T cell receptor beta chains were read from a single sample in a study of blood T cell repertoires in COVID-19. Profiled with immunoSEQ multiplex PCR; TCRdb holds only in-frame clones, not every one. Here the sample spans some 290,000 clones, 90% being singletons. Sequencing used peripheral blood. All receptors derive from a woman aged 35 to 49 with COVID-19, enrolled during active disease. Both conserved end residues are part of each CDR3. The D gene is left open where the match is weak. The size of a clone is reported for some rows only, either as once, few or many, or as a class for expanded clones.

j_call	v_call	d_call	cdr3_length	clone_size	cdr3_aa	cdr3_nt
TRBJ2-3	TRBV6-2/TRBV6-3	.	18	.	CASSARGGFGSAVDTQYF	TGTGCCAGCAGTGCCCGGGGAGGATTCGGGAGTGCGGTAGATACGCAGTATTTT
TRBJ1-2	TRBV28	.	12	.	CASSSGGGGYTF	TGTGCCAGCAGTAGCGGGGGCGGTGGCTACACCTTC
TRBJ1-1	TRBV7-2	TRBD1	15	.	CASSVDRLGGSEAFF	TGTGCCAGCAGCGTGGACAGGCTGGGTGGGTCTGAAGCTTTCTTT
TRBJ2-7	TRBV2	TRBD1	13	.	CASSEGQYYEQYF	TGTGCCAGCAGTGAGGGACAGTACTACGAGCAGTACTTC
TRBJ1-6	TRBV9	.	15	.	CASSVAGQFNSPLHF	TGTGCCAGCAGCGTAGCTGGACAGTTTAATTCACCCCTCCACTTT
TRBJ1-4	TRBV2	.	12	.	CASSEWTEKLFF	TGTGCCAGCAGTGAGTGGACAGAAAAACTGTTTTTT
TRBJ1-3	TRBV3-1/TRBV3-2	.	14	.	CASSQREAGNTIYF	TGTGCCAGCAGCCAAAGGGAGGCCGGAAACACCATATATTTT
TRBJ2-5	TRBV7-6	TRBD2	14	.	CASRRSGGEETQYF	TGTGCCAGCAGGCGTAGCGGGGGGGAAGAGACCCAGTACTTC
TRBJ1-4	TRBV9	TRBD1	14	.	CASSVGQGNEKLFF	TGTGCCAGCAGCGTAGGACAGGGTAATGAAAAACTGTTTTTT
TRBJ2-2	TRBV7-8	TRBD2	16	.	CASSIPGLAVTGELFF	TGTGCCAGCAGCATTCCGGGACTAGCGGTAACCGGGGAGCTGTTTTTT
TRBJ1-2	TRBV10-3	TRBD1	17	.	CAISESTGTEPNYGYTF	TGTGCCATCAGTGAGTCAACCGGGACAGAACCTAACTATGGCTACACCTTC
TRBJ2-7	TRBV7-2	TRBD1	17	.	CASSPRSSRDRVYEQYF	TGTGCCAGCAGCCCTAGATCCTCACGGGACAGGGTCTACGAGCAGTACTTC
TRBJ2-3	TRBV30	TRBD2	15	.	CAWSILAGTGDTQYF	TGTGCCTGGAGTATCCTAGCGGGAACGGGAGATACGCAGTATTTT
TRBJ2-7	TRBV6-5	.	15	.	CASRSYDFPSYEQYF	TGTGCCAGCAGGTCTTATGACTTCCCCTCCTACGAGCAGTACTTC
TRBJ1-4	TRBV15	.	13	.	CATSTEGEEKLFF	TGTGCCACCAGCACGGAGGGCGAGGAAAAACTGTTTTTT
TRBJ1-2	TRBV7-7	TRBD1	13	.	CASSPGQGAGYTF	TGTGCTAGCAGCCCCGGACAGGGGGCAGGCTACACCTTC
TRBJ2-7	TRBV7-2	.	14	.	CASSAAWWGDEQYF	TGTGCCAGCAGCGCCGCCTGGTGGGGGGACGAGCAGTACTTC
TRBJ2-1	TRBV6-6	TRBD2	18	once	CASSRVLSGGSSYNEQFF	TGTGCCAGCAGTCGGGTTCTGAGCGGGGGTAGCTCCTACAATGAGCAGTTCTTC
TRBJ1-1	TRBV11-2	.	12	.	CASSPPGSGLFF	TGTGCCAGCAGCCCTCCAGGGTCGGGTCTCTTCTTT
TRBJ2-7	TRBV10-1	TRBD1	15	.	CASRQGQGDTYEQYF	TGCGCCAGCAGACAAGGACAGGGTGATACCTACGAGCAGTACTTC
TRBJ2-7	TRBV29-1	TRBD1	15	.	CSVEGTGTRSYEQYF	TGCAGCGTTGAAGGGACAGGTACCCGCTCCTACGAGCAGTACTTC
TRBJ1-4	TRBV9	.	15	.	CASSVAGATNEKLFF	TGTGCCAGCAGCGTAGCGGGAGCAACTAATGAAAAACTGTTTTTT
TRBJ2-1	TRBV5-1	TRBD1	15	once	CASSLTQTGKGEQFF	TGCGCCAGCAGCTTAACTCAGACAGGGAAAGGCGAGCAGTTCTTC
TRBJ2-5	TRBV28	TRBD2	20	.	CASSLWSSREGLSSAETQYF	TGTGCCAGCAGTTTATGGAGTTCGCGGGAGGGCCTCTCCTCAGCGGAGACCCAGTACTTC